What follows are 31 T cell receptor beta chains derived from one specimen sequenced in a study of beta chain features in type 1 diabetes (dated by TCRdb to about 2018). What the research found in general, with its limitations: A moderate but significant shortening of TCRB CDR3 length was observed in type 1 diabetes patients in all four CD4+ subsets.

These receptors' antigens are unknown. Library construction relied on the immunoSEQ multiplex PCR assay. All of the isolated RNA was reverse transcribed with the High Capacity cDNA Reverse Transcription Kit, so expressed TCRB transcripts were sequenced. Held by TCRdb, this immuneACCESS table contains in-frame sequences only and omits some clones. Under half of the omission traces to an unresolved V gene where checked; the cause of the rest is unknown. Here the sample has around 260,000 clones; roughly 22% occur a single time. More than 0.025% of the sample rests with the top ten. The specimen was naive CD4+ T cells from blood. The cell subset or site tag for this specimen amounts to: true naive CD4+ T cells. The source is a woman aged 40 to 50 with type 1 diabetes.

The rearrangement joins TRBV19 to TRBJ1-2, with no clear D. The V gene lost 5 bases and the J gene lost 6 bases, with 13 bases spanning the gap. The CDR3 extends over 13 amino acids. The germline V gene encodes CDR1 LNHDA and CDR2 SQIVND (reference sequence). The CDR3 protein is CASSLRRAHGYTF. The CDR3 coding sequence is TGTGCCAGTAGTCTAAGGAGGGCCCATGGCTACACCTTC.

This clone was detected a few times. The rearrangement uses TRBV18 and TRBJ1-1, with D tentatively TRBD1 (5 bases). The V and J ends lost 2 bases and 7 bases respectively, with 17 bases between them. CDR1 KGHSH and CDR2 LQKENI come from the germline V gene. The CDR3 length is 15 residues. The CDR3 DNA follows: TGTGCCAGCTCACCATCCGTTGGGGGGATGGGTGAAGCTTTCTTT. Translating gives CASSPSVGGMGEAFF.

In its sample, this clone was seen a few times. The V gene is TRBV28, the J gene TRBJ2-4; 10 positions match TRBD1. Trimming removed 6 bases from V and 8 bases from J; junction bases left unmatched: 10. This CDR3 is 15 amino acids long. The germline V gene encodes CDR1 MDHEN and CDR2 SYDVKM. The chain's CDR3 is CASRPPGQGFHIQYF. The CDR3 DNA sequence: TGTGCCAGCAGGCCGCCGGGACAGGGGTTCCACATTCAGTACTTC.

This chain uses TRBV25-1 with TRBJ2-3, with D perhaps matching TRBD2 (6 bases). Germline V gene data show CDR1 as MGHDK and CDR2 as SYGVNS. V was trimmed by 4 bases and J by 4 bases, leaving 12 bases between them. The CDR3 is made up of 14 amino acids. The CDR3 DNA reads TGTGCCAGCAGTGGGGTTAGCGGATCAGATACGCAGTATTTT. As protein: CASSGVSGSDTQYF.

In its sample, this clone was seen a few times. The rearrangement uses TRBV7-2 and TRBJ2-7; no definite D call. This CDR3 comprises 13 residues. Germline V lookup: CDR1 SGHTA, CDR2 FQGNSA. Trimming stripped 5 bases from V and 5 bases from J, with 13 bases between. The CDR3 DNA sequence: TGTGCCAGCAGCATCCCGTATCGGGACGAGCAGTACTTC. Residues: CASSIPYRDEQYF.

In this sample, this clone turned up a few times. The rearrangement uses TRBV6-5 and TRBJ2-1; TRBD2 agrees at 10 bases. The CDR3 spans 14 residues. The germline CDR1 and CDR2 sequences are MNHEY and SVGAGI. The V segment lost 8 bases and the J segment 7 bases; nucleotides outside the gene matches: 8. CDR3: CASGASGRDNEQFF. CDR3 in DNA: TGTGCCAGCGGAGCTAGCGGGAGAGATAATGAGCAGTTCTTC.

This clone was detected only a few times. The chain couples TRBV30 to TRBJ2-3; 8 bases map to TRBD1. Trimming cost V 5 bases and J 2 bases; bases outside gene matches: 9. The CDR3 sequence is 15 residues long. CDR1 is GTSNPN and CDR2 is SVGIG in the germline V gene (reference sequence). The CDR3 region is CAWSGGRGSTDTQYF. CDR3 DNA sequence: TGTGCCTGGTCAGGGGGCAGGGGATCCACAGATACGCAGTATTTT.

This chain joins TRBV6-4 and TRBJ1-2; D is perhaps TRBD1 (6 bases). The CDR3 length is 14 residues. Trimming left V 5 bases short and J 7 bases short, with 17 bases between. Germline values: CDR1 MRHNA, CDR2 SNTAGT. CDR3 sequence: CASSIFAGASGYTF. The DNA for the CDR3 is TGTGCCAGCAGTATCTTCGCGGGGGCAAGTGGCTACACCTTC.

The table lists this clone with a count of one. The chain uses TRBV6-5 and TRBJ1-2, with a weak D call TRBD1 (5 bases). V was shortened by 7 bases and J by 4 bases, with 10 bases between the two germline ends. The germline V gene has CDR1 MNHEY and CDR2 SVGAGI. This CDR3 region has 12 residues. The CDR3 sequence: CASTVDSYGYTF. The CDR3 nucleotides read TGTGCCAGCACTGTTGACAGCTATGGCTACACCTTC.

This clone came up once. This CDR3 reads CASLQEYSNQPQHF. The DNA for the CDR3 is TGTGCCAGTCTACAGGAATATAGCAATCAGCCCCAGCATTTT. The gene calls are TRBV28 and TRBJ1-5; a weak D match, TRBD1 (5 bases). Trimming took off 9 bases at V and 0 bases at J, with 12 bases between the two ends. In germline, CDR1 is MDHEN, CDR2 SYDVKM. The CDR3 has 14 amino acids.

This clone was counted between two and nine times. The genes are TRBV28 and TRBJ2-4, with a weak D call TRBD1 (5 bases). The V gene lost 2 bases and the J gene lost 2 bases, with 7 bases spanning the gap. The germline gives CDR1 MDHEN, CDR2 SYDVKM. The CDR3 is 14 amino acids. The CDR3 coding sequence is TGTGCCAGCAGTTTAAGGGGTTCCAAAAACATTCAGTACTTC. It is translated as CASSLRGSKNIQYF.

The chain has TRBV6-5 and TRBJ1-2, with 8 positions matching TRBD1. CDR3 length equals 13 residues. V lost 2 bases, J lost 7 bases, and 3 bases stayed unmatched. Germline V lookup: CDR1 MNHEY, CDR2 SVGAGI. Written as DNA, the CDR3 is TGTGCCAGCAGTTACCTGACAGGGGTTGGCTACACCTTC. Translating gives CASSYLTGVGYTF.

The chain recombines TRBV5-4 with TRBJ1-6; D call uncertain. V was trimmed by 4 bases and J by 9 bases, leaving 14 bases between them. This CDR3 is built from 14 residues. CDR1 and CDR2 (germline): SGHNT, YYREEE (reference sequence). In DNA form, the CDR3 reads TGTGCCAGCAGCCCCCGGGGTATTGGTTCACCCCTCCACTTT. This encodes CASSPRGIGSPLHF.

The V call is TRBV7-9, the J call TRBJ2-6, with D possibly matching TRBD1 (5 bases). The CDR3 is 17 residues long. The germline V gene encodes CDR1 SEHNR and CDR2 FQNEAQ (reference sequence). Trimming took 5 bases from V and 0 from J, leaving 14 bases between them. CDR3 in DNA: TGTGCCAGCAGCAAGACGACAGCCCTCTCTGGGGCCAACGTCCTGACTTTC. It is translated as CASSKTTALSGANVLTF.

This clone has a handful of counts. The J gene is TRBJ1-1, the V gene TRBV19; 7 bases are a match to TRBD1. V lost 7 bases, J lost 0 bases, and 8 bases stayed unmatched. CDR1 is LNHDA and CDR2 is SQIVND in the germline V gene (reference sequence). This CDR3 has 15 amino acids. The CDR3 sequence: CASTSTGRMNTEAFF. The CDR3 DNA reads TGTGCCAGTACCTCGACAGGGCGGATGAACACTGAAGCTTTCTTT.

A remark on this clone: Other DNA sequences in this sample translate to the same CDR3. J is TRBJ2-3 and V is TRBV7-2; no reliable D call. CDR3 length: 12 residues. Germline V CDR1 and CDR2: SGHTA, FQGNSA. V was shortened by 5 bases and J by 2 bases, with 5 bases between the two germline ends. As DNA, the CDR3 is TGTGCCAGCAGCCGAGACACAGATACGCAGTATTTT. This codes for CASSRDTDTQYF.

The sample holds a few counts of this clone. The chain is built from TRBV28 and TRBJ1-1; D is unclear. The germline gives CDR1 MDHEN, CDR2 SYDVKM. There are 12 residues in the CDR3. Trimming took off 2 bases at V and 3 bases at J, with 4 bases between the two ends. The CDR3 protein is CASSLPDTEAFF. As DNA, the CDR3 is TGTGCCAGCAGTTTACCAGACACTGAAGCTTTCTTT.

The chain recombines TRBV5-1 with TRBJ1-5, with 7 bases that match TRBD1. Germline CDR1 reads SGHRS; CDR2 reads YFSETQ. The trim removed 4 bases at V and 3 bases at J, leaving 7 bases unmatched. This CDR3 has 15 residues. CDR3 loop: CASSPEQGPNQPQHF. The CDR3 DNA reads TGCGCCAGCAGCCCTGAACAGGGGCCCAATCAGCCCCAGCATTTT.

The rearrangement uses TRBV29-1 and TRBJ2-4; 7 bases agree with TRBD1. The CDR3 has 12 residues. Germline loops: CDR1 SQVTM, CDR2 ANQGSEA. J was trimmed by 5 bases and V by 4 bases; bases with no gene match: 2. This CDR3 is CSVVGTENIQYF. For the CDR3, the DNA is TGCAGCGTTGTGGGGACAGAAAACATTCAGTACTTC.

This clone has only a few counts. This chain links TRBV2 with TRBJ1-4; D unresolved. Germline V gene lookup returns CDR1 SNHLY and CDR2 FYNNEI. The CDR3 covers 14 residues. V lost 3 bases and J 5 bases, leaving 10 bases between the germline ends. The CDR3 loop is CASSDTGLNEKLFF. In DNA, the CDR3 is TGTGCCAGCAGTGATACGGGGTTGAATGAAAAACTGTTTTTT. Full variable domain (missing parts from reference TRBV2 and TRBJ1-4): EPEVTQTPSHQVTQMGQEVILRCVPISNHLYFYWYRQILGQKVEFLVSFYNNEISEKSEIFDDQFSVERPDGSNFTLKIRSTKLEDSAMYFCASSDTGLNEKLFFGSGTQLSVL.

This clone has only a few counts. The gene calls are TRBV4-2 and TRBJ2-1; D possibly corresponds to TRBD1 (6 bases). Germline CDR1 and CDR2: LGHNA and YNFKEQ. The CDR3 extends over 18 amino acids. V shed 0 bases and J shed 1 base, with 16 bases lying between them. CDR3 amino acids: CASSQEGARAVSYNEQFF. The DNA for the CDR3 is TGTGCCAGCAGCCAAGAGGGGGCGAGGGCAGTGTCCTACAATGAGCAGTTCTTC.

The chain uses TRBV28 and TRBJ2-1; a possible D gene is TRBD2 (5 bases). Germline V gene data show CDR1 as MDHEN and CDR2 as SYDVKM. The CDR3 loop spans 15 amino acids. Trimming cost V 6 bases and J 0 bases, with 12 bases left between them. CDR3 DNA: TGTGCCAGCAGGGAAGCGGTAGGCTCCTACAATGAGCAGTTCTTC. This gives the protein CASREAVGSYNEQFF.

This clone was observed a handful of times. The chain is built from TRBV29-1 and TRBJ2-1, with a tentative D call TRBD1 (6 bases). The V gene's germline CDR1 is SQVTM and CDR2 ANQGSEA. The V end lost 2 bases, the J end lost 4 bases, and 9 bases lay between the germline ends. The CDR3 length is 13 residues. The CDR3 spells CSVESRGYNEQFF. In DNA, the CDR3 is TGCAGCGTTGAAAGCAGGGGATACAATGAGCAGTTCTTC.

V usage is TRBV4-2 and J usage is TRBJ1-4; D not certain. V was cut by 0 bases and J by 3 bases, with 11 bases left in between. This CDR3 spans 16 amino acids. CDR1 and CDR2 from the germline V gene are LGHNA and YNFKEQ. The CDR3 bases are TGTGCCAGCAGCCAAGATCTCCCGGCGGCTAATGAAAAACTGTTTTTT. Amino acid sequence: CASSQDLPAANEKLFF.

This clone has only a few counts. The V gene is TRBV2, the J gene TRBJ2-7; the match to TRBD1 covers 7 bases. The CDR3 is made up of 16 amino acids. Trimming cost V 1 base and J 5 bases; bases outside gene matches: 11. The germline V gene encodes CDR1 SNHLY and CDR2 FYNNEI. The CDR3, as DNA: TGTGCCAGCAGTGAAGGACAGGGCGGAGTTCGCCACGAGCAGTACTTC. Its protein product is CASSEGQGGVRHEQYF.

The rearrangement links TRBV9 to TRBJ2-5; 8 nucleotides align to TRBD2. CDR1 SGDLS and CDR2 YYNGEE come from the germline V gene. Trimming took 5 bases from V and 9 from J; bases not matched to a gene: 15. This CDR3 contains 15 residues. As DNA, the CDR3 is TGTGCCAGCAGTTCATCCGGGACTAGTTTTGGGGCCCAGTACTTC. Encoded protein: CASSSSGTSFGAQYF. The full variable domain, in which reference TRBV9 and TRBJ2-5 provide the parts outside the CDR3, is DSGVTQTPKHLITATGQRVTLRCSPRSGDLSVYWYQQSLDQGLQFLIQYYNGEERAKGNILERFSAQQFPDLHSELNLSSLELGDSALYFCASSSSGTSFGAQYFGPGTRLLVL.

This clone was seen a few times. V usage is TRBV30 and J usage is TRBJ1-1, with 11 bases aligning to TRBD1. This CDR3 region has 13 residues. V lost 3 bases to trimming and J lost 5 bases; unmatched junction nucleotides: 2. From germline, CDR1 is GTSNPN and CDR2 SVGIG (reference sequence). The CDR3 reads CAWRGTGGTEAFF. CDR3 DNA: TGTGCCTGGAGGGGGACAGGGGGAACTGAAGCTTTCTTT.

The gene calls are TRBV29-1 and TRBJ2-5, with D possibly matching TRBD1 (5 bases). The V gene's germline CDR1 is SQVTM and CDR2 ANQGSEA. The CDR3 has 13 amino acids. V lost 4 bases to trimming and J lost 2 bases, with 11 bases between them. CDR3 sequence (DNA): TGCAGCGTTGCCGCTGACAGACAAGAGACCCAGTACTTC. It is translated as CSVAADRQETQYF. The entire variable domain, with the rest obtained from reference TRBV29-1 and TRBJ2-5, is as follows: SAVISQKPSRDICQRGTSLTIQCQVDSQVTMMFWYRQQPGQSLTLIATANQGSEATYESGFVIDKFPISRPNLTFSTLTVSNMSPEDSSIYLCSVAADRQETQYFGPGTRLLVL.

The chain uses TRBV10-3 and TRBJ2-1; 7 positions match TRBD2. Germline CDR1 and CDR2: ENHRY and SYGVKD. The length of the CDR3 is 11 residues. Trimming took 6 bases from V and 12 from J; bases not matched to a gene: 5. CDR3: CAIRSSGGQFF. In nucleotides, the CDR3 is TGTGCCATCAGGTCTAGCGGTGGGCAGTTCTTC.

The rearrangement links TRBV10-3 to TRBJ1-5, with TRBD1 matching 10 bases. This CDR3 is built from 16 residues. Losses at the gene ends were 5 bases for V and 3 bases for J; bases not matched to a gene: 7. Germline CDR1 and CDR2: ENHRY and SYGVKD. CDR3 residues: CAISPRDRGFNQPQHF. Here the CDR3 DNA reads TGTGCCATCAGTCCCCGGGACAGGGGTTTCAATCAGCCCCAGCATTTT.

The CDR3 DNA sequence: TGTGCCAGCAGCTTAGGACAGGGGACCTACAATGAGCAGTTCTTC. It codes for CASSLGQGTYNEQFF. The rearrangement links TRBV7-9 to TRBJ2-1, with 8 bases matching TRBD1. This CDR3 comprises 15 residues. V lost 1 base to trimming and J lost 2 bases; unmatched junction nucleotides: 1. The germline CDR1 and CDR2 sequences are SEHNR and FQNEAQ (reference sequence).